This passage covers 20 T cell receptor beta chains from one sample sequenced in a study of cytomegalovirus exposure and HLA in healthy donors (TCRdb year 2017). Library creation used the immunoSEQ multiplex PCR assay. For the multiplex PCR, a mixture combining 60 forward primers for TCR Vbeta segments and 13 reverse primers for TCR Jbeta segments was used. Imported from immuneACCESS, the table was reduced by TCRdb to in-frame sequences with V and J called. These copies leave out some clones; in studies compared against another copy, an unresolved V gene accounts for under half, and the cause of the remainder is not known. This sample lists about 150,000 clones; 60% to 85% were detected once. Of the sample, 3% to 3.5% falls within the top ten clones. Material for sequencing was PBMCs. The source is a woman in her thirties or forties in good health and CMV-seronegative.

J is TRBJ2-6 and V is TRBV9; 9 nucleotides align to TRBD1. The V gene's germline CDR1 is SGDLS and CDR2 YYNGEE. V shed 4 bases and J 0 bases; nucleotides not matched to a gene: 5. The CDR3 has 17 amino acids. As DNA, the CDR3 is TGTGCCAGCAGCTTCGGGGACAGGGACTCTGGGGCCAACGTCCTGACTTTC. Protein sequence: CASSFGDRDSGANVLTF.

The CDR3 reads CASSLRSTQTTGGHGYTF. For the CDR3, the DNA is TGCGCCAGCAGCTTGCGGTCGACCCAAACAACAGGGGGCCATGGCTACACCTTC. This chain links TRBV5-1 with TRBJ1-2; 9 nucleotides line up with TRBD1. CDR1 and CDR2 (germline): SGHRS, YFSETQ. The CDR3 is 18 residues long. The ends lost 1 base at V and 6 bases at J; junction bases unmatched: 16.

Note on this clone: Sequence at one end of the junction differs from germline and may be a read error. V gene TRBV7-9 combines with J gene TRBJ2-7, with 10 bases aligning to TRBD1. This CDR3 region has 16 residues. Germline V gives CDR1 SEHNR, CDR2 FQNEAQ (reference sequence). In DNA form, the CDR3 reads TGTGCCAGCAGCCTAGCACCGGGGACAGGGGTATTCGAGCAGTACTTC. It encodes CASSLAPGTGVFEQYF.

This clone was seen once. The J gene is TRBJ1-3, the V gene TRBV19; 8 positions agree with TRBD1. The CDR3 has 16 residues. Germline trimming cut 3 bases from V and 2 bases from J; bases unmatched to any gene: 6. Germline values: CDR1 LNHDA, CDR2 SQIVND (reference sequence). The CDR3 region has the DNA TGTGCCAGTAGTATCATGGGACAGGAAGCTGGAAACACCATATATTTT. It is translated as CASSIMGQEAGNTIYF.

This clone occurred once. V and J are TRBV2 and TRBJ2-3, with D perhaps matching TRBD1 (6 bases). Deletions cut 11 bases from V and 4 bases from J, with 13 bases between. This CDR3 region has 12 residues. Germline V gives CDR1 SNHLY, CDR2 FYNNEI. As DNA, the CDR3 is TGTGCCTCCAGGGGAGTAGCAGATACGCAGTATTTT. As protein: CASRGVADTQYF.

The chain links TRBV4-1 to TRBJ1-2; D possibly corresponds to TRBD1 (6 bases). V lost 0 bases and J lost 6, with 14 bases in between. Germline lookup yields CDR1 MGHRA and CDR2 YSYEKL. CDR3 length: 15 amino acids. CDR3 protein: CASSQDLGQGHGYTF. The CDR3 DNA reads TGCGCCAGCAGCCAAGATCTAGGCCAGGGGCATGGCTACACCTTC.

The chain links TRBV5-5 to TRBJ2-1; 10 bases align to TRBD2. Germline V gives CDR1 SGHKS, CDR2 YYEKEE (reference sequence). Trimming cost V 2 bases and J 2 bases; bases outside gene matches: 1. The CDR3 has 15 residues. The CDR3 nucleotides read TGTGCCAGCAGCTTACTAGCGGGGACCTACAATGAGCAGTTCTTC. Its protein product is CASSLLAGTYNEQFF.

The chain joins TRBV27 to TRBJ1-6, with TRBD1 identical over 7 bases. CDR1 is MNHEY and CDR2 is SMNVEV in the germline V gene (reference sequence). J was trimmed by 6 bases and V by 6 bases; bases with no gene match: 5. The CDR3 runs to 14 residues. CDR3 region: CASRGTAPNSPLHF. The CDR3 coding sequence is TGTGCCAGCAGGGGGACAGCGCCTAATTCACCCCTCCACTTT.

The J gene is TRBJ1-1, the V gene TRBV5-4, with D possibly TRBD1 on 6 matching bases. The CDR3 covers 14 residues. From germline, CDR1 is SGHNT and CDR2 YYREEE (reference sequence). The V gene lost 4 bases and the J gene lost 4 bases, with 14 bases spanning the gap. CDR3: CASSLRQAATEAFF. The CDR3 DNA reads TGTGCCAGCAGCCTCCGACAGGCGGCCACTGAAGCTTTCTTT. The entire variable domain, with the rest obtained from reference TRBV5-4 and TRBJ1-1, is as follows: ETGVTQSPTHLIKTRGQQVTLRCSSQSGHNTVSWYQQALGQGPQFIFQYYREEENGRGNFPPRFSGLQFPNYSSELNVNALELDDSALYLCASSLRQAATEAFFGQGTRLTVV.

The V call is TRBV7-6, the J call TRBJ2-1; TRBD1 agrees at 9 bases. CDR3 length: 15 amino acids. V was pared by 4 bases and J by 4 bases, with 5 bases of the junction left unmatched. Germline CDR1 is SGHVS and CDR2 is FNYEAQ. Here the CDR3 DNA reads TGTGCCAGCAGCTCCCCCGGGACAGGGTACAATGAGCAGTTCTTC. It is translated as CASSSPGTGYNEQFF.

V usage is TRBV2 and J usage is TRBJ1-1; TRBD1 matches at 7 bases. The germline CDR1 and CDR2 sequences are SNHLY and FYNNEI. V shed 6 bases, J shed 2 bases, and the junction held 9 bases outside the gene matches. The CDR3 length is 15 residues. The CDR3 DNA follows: TGTGCCAGCAGCGAGACCGGGACAGCAAACACTGAAGCTTTCTTT. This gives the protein CASSETGTANTEAFF.

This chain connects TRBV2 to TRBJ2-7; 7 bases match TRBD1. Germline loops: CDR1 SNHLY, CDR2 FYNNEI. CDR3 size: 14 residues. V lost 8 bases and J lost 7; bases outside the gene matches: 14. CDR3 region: CASAPRGSSGEQYF. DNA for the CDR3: TGTGCCAGCGCTCCCAGGGGGTCGTCTGGAGAGCAGTACTTC. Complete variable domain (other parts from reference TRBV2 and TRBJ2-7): EPEVTQTPSHQVTQMGQEVILRCVPISNHLYFYWYRQILGQKVEFLVSFYNNEISEKSEIFDDQFSVERPDGSNFTLKIRSTKLEDSAMYFCASAPRGSSGEQYFGPGTRLTVT.

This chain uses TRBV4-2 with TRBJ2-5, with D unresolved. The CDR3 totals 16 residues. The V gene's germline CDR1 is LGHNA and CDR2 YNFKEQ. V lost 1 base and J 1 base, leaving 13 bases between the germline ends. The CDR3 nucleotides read TGTGCCAGCAGCCAAGGGCGGCCTGACGTCCAAGAGACCCAGTACTTC. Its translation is CASSQGRPDVQETQYF.

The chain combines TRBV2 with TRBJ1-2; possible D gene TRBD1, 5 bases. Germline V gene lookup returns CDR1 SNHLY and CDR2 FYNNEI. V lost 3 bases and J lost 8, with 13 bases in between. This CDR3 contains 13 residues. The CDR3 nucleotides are TGTGCCAGCAGTGAGGGGCTTGCAGGAGGCTACACCTTC. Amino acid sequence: CASSEGLAGGYTF.

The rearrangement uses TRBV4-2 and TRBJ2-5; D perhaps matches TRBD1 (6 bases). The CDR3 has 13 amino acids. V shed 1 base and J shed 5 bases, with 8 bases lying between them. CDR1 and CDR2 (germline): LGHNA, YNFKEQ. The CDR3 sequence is CASSQARGETQYF. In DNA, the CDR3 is TGTGCCAGCAGCCAAGCTAGGGGGGAGACCCAGTACTTC.

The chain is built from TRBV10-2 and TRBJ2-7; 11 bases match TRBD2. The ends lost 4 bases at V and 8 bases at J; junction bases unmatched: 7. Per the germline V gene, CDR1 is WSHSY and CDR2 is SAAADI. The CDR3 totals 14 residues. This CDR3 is CASSGASGGLQQYF. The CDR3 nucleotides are TGCGCCAGCAGTGGGGCTAGCGGGGGGTTACAGCAGTACTTC.

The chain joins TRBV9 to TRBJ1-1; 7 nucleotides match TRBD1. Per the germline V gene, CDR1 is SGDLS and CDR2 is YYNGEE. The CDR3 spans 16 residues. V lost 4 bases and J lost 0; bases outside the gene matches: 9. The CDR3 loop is CASSPRPDRLNTEAFF. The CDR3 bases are TGTGCCAGCAGCCCACGCCCGGACAGGCTGAACACTGAAGCTTTCTTT.

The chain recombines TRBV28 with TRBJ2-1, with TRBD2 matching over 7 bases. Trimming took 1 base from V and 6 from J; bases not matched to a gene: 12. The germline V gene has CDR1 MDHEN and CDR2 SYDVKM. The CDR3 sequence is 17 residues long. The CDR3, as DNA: TGTGCCAGCAGTTTATCCCTGGGGGAGGGGTCGGGCAATGAGCAGTTCTTC. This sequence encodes CASSLSLGEGSGNEQFF.

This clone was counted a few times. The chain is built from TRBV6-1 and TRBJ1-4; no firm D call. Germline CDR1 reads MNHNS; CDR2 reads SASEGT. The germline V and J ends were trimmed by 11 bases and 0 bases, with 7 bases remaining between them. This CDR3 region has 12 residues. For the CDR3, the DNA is TGTGCCGTACTTGCAACTAATGAAAAACTGTTTTTT. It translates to CAVLATNEKLFF.

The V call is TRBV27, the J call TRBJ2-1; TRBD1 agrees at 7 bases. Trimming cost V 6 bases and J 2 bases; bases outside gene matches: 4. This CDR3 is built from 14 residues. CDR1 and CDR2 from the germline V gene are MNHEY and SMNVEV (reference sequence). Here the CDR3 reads CASSRDRPYNEQFF. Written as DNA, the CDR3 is TGTGCCAGCAGCCGGGACAGACCCTACAATGAGCAGTTCTTC.